These 30 T cell receptor beta chains came from one sample sequenced in a study of somatic mutations in cytotoxic T cells in rheumatoid arthritis. Here immunoSEQ multiplex PCR was the method, and the copy in TCRdb shows in-frame clones only, minus some. The repertoire consists of approximately 8,600 clones, with 60% to 80% occurring once and the leading ten covering under 40%. Sequencing was carried out using CD8+ T cells sorted from blood. The receptor source for this set is a woman aged 45 to 65 in good health.

The genes are TRBV7-2 and TRBJ1-1; tentative D call: TRBD1 (5 bases). Trimming took 8 bases from V and 0 from J, leaving 13 bases between them. CDR3 length: 14 residues. CDR1 is SGHTA, CDR2 FQGNSA, per germline. For the CDR3, the DNA is TGTGCCAGCGACAGCCCAGAGATGAACACTGAAGCTTTCTTT. Its translation: CASDSPEMNTEAFF.

The CDR3: CASSLGWGREDEQYF. In DNA form, the CDR3 reads TGTGCCAGCAGCTTGGGATGGGGCAGGGAAGACGAGCAGTACTTC. V gene TRBV7-9 combines with J gene TRBJ2-7, with a possible D match to TRBD1 (5 bases). The CDR3 contains 15 residues. Germline assignment: CDR1 SEHNR and CDR2 FQNEAQ (reference sequence). The V gene lost 3 bases and the J gene lost 5 bases, with 17 bases spanning the gap.

The chain links TRBV9 to TRBJ2-7; 8 bases fit TRBD2. The CDR3 loop spans 14 amino acids. V was clipped by 4 bases and J by 7 bases; unmatched bases: 10. Germline V gene lookup returns CDR1 SGDLS and CDR2 YYNGEE. The CDR3 nucleotides are TGTGCCAGCAGCCCCTCGGGGGGGGCCCTGGAGCAGTACTTC. Its protein product is CASSPSGGALEQYF.

The rearrangement joins TRBV6-1 to TRBJ2-7; tentative D call: TRBD1 (6 bases). CDR1 and CDR2 (germline): MNHNS, SASEGT. The CDR3 contains 14 residues. Trimming took 7 bases from V and 3 from J, leaving 16 bases between them. CDR3 amino acids: CASTRTAENYEQYF. The CDR3 coding sequence is TGTGCCAGCACCAGGACAGCCGAGAACTACGAGCAGTACTTC.

There are a few counts of this clone. This chain uses TRBV4-3 with TRBJ2-3; perhaps TRBD2 as D (6 bases). Per germline, CDR1 LGHNA and CDR2 YSLEER. Trimming shortened V by 0 bases and J by 6 bases, and 7 bases separated the two germline ends. The CDR3 is made up of 13 amino acids. Here the CDR3 reads CASSQDGGDTQYF. The CDR3 coding sequence is TGCGCCAGCAGCCAAGATGGAGGGGATACGCAGTATTTT.

The rearrangement uses TRBV11-2 and TRBJ1-1, with a weak D call TRBD1 (5 bases). V was clipped by 6 bases and J by 6 bases, with 20 bases between them. This CDR3 has 15 residues. In germline, CDR1 is SGHAT, CDR2 FQNNGV. The CDR3 bases are TGTGCCAGCAGTTATACAGGCGGGGTTAACTCTGAAGCTTTCTTT. Its protein product is CASSYTGGVNSEAFF. The complete variable domain, with remaining parts taken from reference TRBV11-2 and TRBJ1-1, reads EAGVAQSPRYKIIEKRQSVAFWCNPISGHATLYWYQQILGQGPKLLIQFQNNGVVDDSQLPKDRFSAERLKGVDSTLKIQPAKLEDSAVYLCASSYTGGVNSEAFFGQGTRLTVV.

The chain carries TRBV7-9 and TRBJ2-7; D might be TRBD1 (6 bases). The CDR3 sequence is 15 residues long. The germline V and J ends were trimmed by 6 bases and 2 bases, with 17 bases remaining between them. Germline V gene sequence: CDR1 SEHNR, CDR2 FQNEAQ (reference sequence). CDR3 DNA: TGTGCCAGCAGTCATACAGGGCTTTTCCCCTACGAGCAGTACTTC. This encodes CASSHTGLFPYEQYF.

The chain combines TRBV7-9 with TRBJ1-1, with 10 positions matching TRBD1. CDR1 is SEHNR and CDR2 is FQNEAQ in the germline V gene (reference sequence). The CDR3 sequence is 15 residues long. J gave up 1 base and V 5 bases, and 4 bases lay outside the gene matches. The CDR3 nucleotides read TGTGCCAGCAGCCCTCGACAGGGGGCGAACACTGAAGCTTTCTTT. It codes for CASSPRQGANTEAFF.

This chain joins TRBV7-9 and TRBJ2-2; 8 nucleotides align to TRBD1. The V gene's germline CDR1 is SEHNR and CDR2 FQNEAQ (reference sequence). The V segment lost 5 bases and the J segment 5 bases; nucleotides outside the gene matches: 1. This CDR3 is built from 13 residues. The CDR3 nucleotides read TGTGCCAGCAGCCACAGGGGGACCGGGGAGCTGTTTTTT. Translating gives CASSHRGTGELFF.

V is TRBV28 and J is TRBJ1-2; a possible D gene is TRBD1 (6 bases). Germline V gives CDR1 MDHEN, CDR2 SYDVKM. Trimming shortened V by 2 bases and J by 1 base, and 11 bases separated the two germline ends. This CDR3 has 15 residues. CDR3: CASSLVGADNYGYTF. CDR3 nucleotides: TGTGCCAGCAGTTTAGTGGGGGCCGATAACTATGGCTACACCTTC.

The chain has TRBV7-9 and TRBJ2-7; 7 bases map to TRBD1. Germline trimming cut 6 bases from V and 7 bases from J; bases unmatched to any gene: 9. The CDR3 loop spans 13 amino acids. Germline lookup yields CDR1 SEHNR and CDR2 FQNEAQ (reference sequence). The CDR3 region has the DNA TGTGCCAGCAGTAACAGGGGTGTTCCAGAGCAGTACTTC. This codes for CASSNRGVPEQYF.

This rearrangement joins TRBV18 to TRBJ2-3; 7 bases fit TRBD2. Germline V gives CDR1 KGHSH, CDR2 LQKENI. V lost 4 bases, J lost 1 base, and 8 bases stayed unmatched. CDR3 length: 16 amino acids. CDR3 nucleotide sequence: TGTGCCAGCTCACGCGAACCGGGACTACGCACAGATACGCAGTATTTT. Its protein is CASSREPGLRTDTQYF.

This clone has a single count. This rearrangement joins TRBV7-3 to TRBJ2-5; D perhaps matches TRBD2 (6 bases). Germline V lookup: CDR1 SGHTA, CDR2 FQGTGA. V lost 1 base and J 4 bases, leaving 10 bases between the germline ends. CDR3 length: 14 residues. The CDR3 here is CASSLNGGGETQYF. CDR3 in DNA: TGTGCCAGCAGCTTAAACGGGGGTGGAGAGACCCAGTACTTC.

In this sample, this clone is large (0.1 to 1%). J is TRBJ1-1 and V is TRBV29-1; the D gene is possibly TRBD1 (6 bases). Germline values: CDR1 SQVTM, CDR2 ANQGSEA. The CDR3 sequence is 12 residues long. V lost 7 bases, J lost 3 bases, and 12 bases lay in between. The CDR3, as DNA: TGCAGCGCCCGGGACACGGACACTGAAGCTTTCTTT. Translated: CSARDTDTEAFF.

The rearrangement joins TRBV7-2 to TRBJ2-7; tentative D call: TRBD1 (5 bases). Germline V CDR1 and CDR2: SGHTA, FQGNSA. This CDR3 spans 16 amino acids. V lost 5 bases and J lost 3, with 20 bases in between. CDR3 in amino acids: CASSPPPPGPFYEQYF. For the CDR3, the DNA is TGTGCCAGCAGCCCCCCCCCGCCAGGGCCATTCTACGAGCAGTACTTC.

The gene calls are TRBV5-5 and TRBJ2-7, with 8 bases matching TRBD1. This CDR3 is built from 14 residues. CDR1 is SGHKS and CDR2 is YYEKEE in the germline V gene (reference sequence). V gave up 0 bases and J gave up 3 bases; unmatched junction bases: 2. The CDR3 DNA is TGTGCCAGCAGCTTGGTGGACAGGGACTACGAGCAGTACTTC. It encodes CASSLVDRDYEQYF. The full variable domain, rest sourced from reference TRBV5-5 and TRBJ2-7, is DAGVTQSPTHLIKTRGQQVTLRCSPISGHKSVSWYQQVLGQGPQFIFQYYEKEERGRGNFPDRFSARQFPNYSSELNVNALLLGDSALYLCASSLVDRDYEQYFGPGTRLTVT.

A few counts support this clone. This chain joins TRBV27 and TRBJ2-7; D might be TRBD2 (6 bases). Germline assignment: CDR1 MNHEY and CDR2 SMNVEV (reference sequence). With 2 bases removed from V and 4 bases from J, the gap between germline ends came to 12 bases. This CDR3 has 14 residues. The CDR3 loop reads CASSLIGLTYEQYF. CDR3 sequence (DNA): TGTGCCAGCAGTTTAATTGGACTAACTTACGAGCAGTACTTC.

V usage is TRBV6-4 and J usage is TRBJ1-4; no definite D call. Looked up from germline, CDR1 is MRHNA and CDR2 is SNTAGT. The V and J ends lost 10 bases and 4 bases respectively, with 19 bases between them. This CDR3 has 15 amino acids. The chain's CDR3 is CANPGRRAYNEKLFF. The CDR3 DNA follows: TGTGCCAACCCGGGGAGGAGGGCCTATAATGAAAAACTGTTTTTT.

The rearrangement joins TRBV5-1 to TRBJ2-3, with TRBD2 identical over 8 bases. Germline CDR1 is SGHRS and CDR2 is YFSETQ. With 7 bases clipped from V and 0 bases from J, the junction kept 10 bases outside the gene matches. The CDR3 has 16 residues. In DNA form, the CDR3 reads TGCGCCAGCGCGGGACTAGGCCCGACGAGCACAGATACGCAGTATTTT. Translation: CASAGLGPTSTDTQYF.

The rearrangement uses TRBV4-1 and TRBJ2-1; 8 bases are a match to TRBD2. This CDR3 has 13 residues. The V gene's germline CDR1 is MGHRA and CDR2 YSYEKL. Losses at the gene ends were 7 bases for V and 6 bases for J; bases not matched to a gene: 5. CDR3 coding DNA: TGCGCCAGCAAGGCGACTAGCGTCAATGAGCAGTTCTTC. Translated, it gives CASKATSVNEQFF.

In this sample, this clone turned up a few times. CDR3 region: CASSDRGLSGNTIYF. Written as DNA, the CDR3 is TGTGCCAGCAGCGACAGGGGCTTGTCTGGAAACACCATATATTTT. The genes are TRBV28 and TRBJ1-3, with 8 bases aligning to TRBD1. The CDR3 sequence is 15 residues long. Germline V gene lookup returns CDR1 MDHEN and CDR2 SYDVKM. With 6 bases clipped from V and 1 base from J, the junction kept 5 bases outside the gene matches.

The V and J genes are TRBV7-6 and TRBJ2-7; 7 bases agree with TRBD1. Losses at the gene ends were 5 bases for V and 5 bases for J; bases not matched to a gene: 6. CDR1 and CDR2 (germline): SGHVS, FNYEAQ. This CDR3 has 13 amino acids. CDR3 sequence reads: CASSPGTANEQYF. In nucleotides, the CDR3 is TGTGCCAGCAGCCCGGGGACAGCAAACGAGCAGTACTTC.

The chain links TRBV20-1 to TRBJ2-5; no definite D call. V was pared by 3 bases and J by 1 base, with 3 bases between. This CDR3 has 11 amino acids. Germline V gene data show CDR1 as DFQATT and CDR2 as SNEGSKA (reference sequence). This chain's CDR3 is CSASIQETQYF. The CDR3 coding sequence is TGCAGTGCTAGCATCCAAGAGACCCAGTACTTC.

This clone occurred once. The gene calls are TRBV7-9 and TRBJ2-7; 7 nucleotides match TRBD1. The DNA end favors TRBJ2-1, so the J call may be wrong. The CDR3 covers 16 residues. Germline CDR1 reads SEHNR; CDR2 reads FQNEAQ (reference sequence). The CDR3 reads CASSFGAGGSYNEQFF. In DNA, the CDR3 is TGTGCCAGCAGCTTTGGAGCAGGGGGCTCCTACAATGAGCAGTTCTTC.

The chain joins TRBV11-3 to TRBJ2-5; 12 bases are a match to TRBD1. V was pared by 4 bases and J by 4 bases, with 4 bases of the junction left unmatched. The CDR3 is 15 residues long. Germline CDR1 SGHNT, CDR2 YENEEA. Here the CDR3 reads CASSSGQGARETQYF. The CDR3 DNA reads as TGTGCCAGCAGCTCGGGACAGGGGGCCCGAGAGACCCAGTACTTC.

V usage is TRBV6-5 and J usage is TRBJ2-5; weak D call: TRBD1 (6 bases). The V gene's germline CDR1 is MNHEY and CDR2 SVGAGI. Trimming pared 2 bases from V and 5 bases from J, leaving 9 bases between. The CDR3 spans 13 residues. For the CDR3, the DNA is TGTGCCAGCAGTTACGGGACACGGGAGACCCAGTACTTC. Translated, it gives CASSYGTRETQYF.

Only one count was recorded for this clone. The chain links TRBV14 to TRBJ1-2; D not resolved. The V gene's germline CDR1 is SGHDN and CDR2 FVKESK. The CDR3 covers 14 residues. Trimming took off 1 base at V and 2 bases at J, with 8 bases between the two ends. The CDR3 DNA sequence: TGTGCCAGCAGCCAAGGGGCCGACAACTATGGCTACACCTTC. Protein product: CASSQGADNYGYTF.

The V call is TRBV9, the J call TRBJ2-7, with 9 bases aligning to TRBD1. CDR3 length: 14 residues. Germline V gene lookup returns CDR1 SGDLS and CDR2 YYNGEE. J gave up 4 bases and V 0 bases, and 2 bases lay outside the gene matches. CDR3 in DNA: TGTGCCAGCAGCGTAGCGGGGACAGGGTACGAGCAGTACTTC. It yields the protein CASSVAGTGYEQYF.

The gene calls are TRBV2 and TRBJ1-2, with a tentative D call TRBD1 (5 bases). The CDR3 covers 14 residues. Trimming pared 1 base from V and 1 base from J, leaving 7 bases between. Per the germline V gene, CDR1 is SNHLY and CDR2 is FYNNEI. The CDR3 region is CASSEVGVNYGYTF. DNA for the CDR3: TGTGCCAGCAGTGAAGTAGGGGTTAACTATGGCTACACCTTC.

The J gene is TRBJ1-4, the V gene TRBV11-2; D gene ambiguous. Germline V gene lookup returns CDR1 SGHAT and CDR2 FQNNGV. The CDR3 loop spans 14 amino acids. The V and J ends lost 6 bases and 8 bases respectively, with 16 bases between them. In DNA form, the CDR3 reads TGTGCCAGCAGTCTCGTTAGCACGGGGGAAAAACTGTTTTTT. Its protein is CASSLVSTGEKLFF.